This T cell receptor beta chain originates from a study of shared clonotypes between healthy human individuals. Cells designated naive CD8 were CD45RO-negative and were positively selected for CCR7, with terminally differentiated effector memory CD45RA+ cells excluded. Nashville, Tennessee was home to all donors, who were Caucasian adults. Per germline, CDR1 SGHTA and CDR2 FQGTGA. The CDR3 runs 16 residues. The germline V and J ends were trimmed by 5 bases and 0 bases, with 14 bases remaining between them. Regarding the study as a whole: Naive CD4 clonotypes were shared across several donors at about 5.3%. Despite large depth, rarefaction showed incomplete sorted-subset sequencing. Lower generation probabilities were found for non-shared clonotypes than for those shared by all four donors.

Profiled with immunoSEQ multiplex PCR; TCRdb holds only in-frame clones, not every one. The sample includes about 2.1 million clones, 85% to 95% of them seen just once. Of note for this clone: Its antigen is still unknown.

This sequence joins TRBV7-3 and TRBJ2-1, with a tentative D call TRBD2 (6 bases). Sequencing was carried out using naive CD8+ T cells from PBMCs. This TCR came from a man younger than 35 in good health. Some clones in this sample may be carry-over from other donors' samples. The CDR3 nucleotides read TGTGCCAGCAGCATTAGCGGAGGGTCCTCCTACAATGAGCAGTTCTTC. This sequence encodes CASSISGGSSYNEQFF.